The clone carrying this T cell receptor (beta chain) was seen a few times. These data come from a study of blood T cell repertoires in COVID-19. Whole-study context: Samples of COVID-19 (acute and convalescent) were obtained from the United States, Italy and Spain. The analysed material was cDNA or gDNA that came from T cells, B-cell-depleted T cells, or PBMCs.

Methods used by the authors: From reference gene primer amplification, estimates of nucleated cell counts were derived. Generated by immunoSEQ multiplex PCR, the TCRdb table keeps only in-frame clones and is missing some. D and trimming were read from the DNA, whereas the V and J calls and clone size are those reported in that table. There are about 250,000 clones in the sample; 85% to 90% occur only once, and approximately 1.3% lies in the top ten. Germline lookup yields CDR1 LGHDT and CDR2 YNNKEL (reference sequence). V dropped 4 bases and J dropped 8; count of bases not matched to a gene: 6. The CDR3 has 14 residues.

The source is a man at least 80 years old with acute or convalescent COVID-19. Specimen: peripheral blood. This rearrangement joins TRBV3-1 (or the pseudogene TRBV3-2) to TRBJ2-1, with 9 nucleotides matching TRBD2. The CDR3 region has the DNA TGTGCCAGCAGCCTATGGACTAGCGTGCATGAGCAGTTCTTC. It codes for CASSLWTSVHEQFF.